Below, 17 T cell receptor beta chains from the same sample are listed, as sequenced in a study of blood T cell repertoires in COVID-19 (dated by TCRdb to the early 2020s). Receptors were amplified or captured by the immunoSEQ multiplex PCR assay. In TCRdb, the immuneACCESS table is reduced to in-frame sequences with V and J assigned. These tables do not hold every clone; where another copy was compared, an unresolved V gene accounts for under half, and the others remain unexplained. The sample profile shows under 200,000 clones; around 85% of them were found once. The ten biggest clones cover 9.8% of the sample. The sample comprised peripheral blood. These receptors came from a woman of 80 years or more with acute or convalescent COVID-19.

This clone was seen a few times. This chain connects TRBV7-2 to TRBJ2-1; 8 bases match TRBD2. The CDR3 runs 15 residues. CDR1 is SGHTA and CDR2 is FQGNSA in the germline V gene. V trimming: 4 bases; J trimming: 8 bases; junction bases outside the gene matches: 10. The CDR3 is CASSSRGGIRDEQFF. CDR3 bases: TGTGCCAGCAGCTCCCGGGGGGGGATTAGAGATGAGCAGTTCTTC.

In the case of this clone: At the DNA level, this CDR3 is encoded by other sequences in the same sample as well. This chain links TRBV7-9 with TRBJ2-7; 9 bases agree with TRBD1. CDR1 is SEHNR, CDR2 FQNEAQ, per germline (reference sequence). V was pared by 5 bases and J by 4 bases, with 0 bases of the junction left unmatched. There are 12 residues in the CDR3. CDR3 DNA: TGTGCCAGCAGCGGGACAGGGTACGAGCAGTACTTC. This sequence encodes CASSGTGYEQYF.

This chain connects TRBV12-3 or TRBV12-4 to TRBJ2-7; D is perhaps TRBD2 (6 bases). The CDR3 sequence is 13 residues long. V gave up 5 bases and J gave up 3 bases, with 11 bases separating them. CDR3 nucleotides: TGTGCCAGCAGTCTCACGACTAGCTACGAGCAGTACTTC. Protein product: CASSLTTSYEQYF.

This clone came up once. The rearrangement links TRBV5-5 to TRBJ2-3; no clear D. CDR1 and CDR2 (germline): SGHKS, YYEKEE (reference sequence). Trimming took 3 bases from V and 7 from J, leaving 12 bases between them. There are 13 residues in the CDR3. This chain's CDR3 is CASSSGFWYTQYF. CDR3 nucleotide sequence: TGTGCCAGCAGCTCCGGTTTTTGGTATACGCAGTATTTT.

The rearrangement joins TRBV18 to TRBJ1-3; D ambiguous. Trimming left V 3 bases short and J 4 bases short, with 10 bases between. The CDR3 has 14 residues. CDR1 and CDR2 (germline): KGHSH, LQKENI. The CDR3 nucleotides read TGTGCCAGCTCACCCCCCCTCGGGGGAAACACCATATATTTT. As protein: CASSPPLGGNTIYF.

The V and J genes are TRBV20-1 and TRBJ1-2; D is undetermined. The germline V and J ends were trimmed by 3 bases and 7 bases, with 18 bases remaining between them. This CDR3 contains 14 residues. The germline V gene has CDR1 DFQATT and CDR2 SNEGSKA (reference sequence). This CDR3 reads CSASRIEGLAGYTF. The CDR3, as DNA: TGCAGTGCTAGTCGGATCGAGGGTCTGGCTGGCTACACCTTC.

V and J are TRBV6-5 and TRBJ1-1; D gene ambiguous. The germline V gene encodes CDR1 MNHEY and CDR2 SVGAGI. With 7 bases removed from V and 5 bases from J, the gap between germline ends came to 17 bases. CDR3 length equals 14 residues. CDR3 protein: CASILSPRETEAFF. The CDR3 DNA is TGTGCCAGCATTCTATCCCCTAGGGAGACTGAAGCTTTCTTT.

The chain carries TRBV6-6 and TRBJ1-2; D gene ambiguous. The CDR3 extends over 14 amino acids. Germline-derived CDR1 and CDR2 are MNHNY and SVGAGI (reference sequence). Trimming shortened V by 6 bases and J by 3 bases, and 14 bases separated the two germline ends. CDR3 coding DNA: TGTGCCAGCAGCGGAAGAGGGAGGGACTATGGCTACACCTTC. It specifies CASSGRGRDYGYTF.

The chain is built from TRBV5-4 and TRBJ1-2; no reliable D call. The ends were cut back, 1 base at V and 8 bases at J, with 15 bases in the middle. The V gene's germline CDR1 is SGHNT and CDR2 YYREEE (reference sequence). This CDR3 region has 14 residues. The CDR3 DNA reads as TGTGCCAGCAGCTTGTTTACCGATAACTTGGGCTACACCTTC. The encoded protein is CASSLFTDNLGYTF.

The rearrangement joins TRBV7-9 to TRBJ1-1; a possible D gene is TRBD1 (6 bases). Germline V CDR1 and CDR2: SEHNR, FQNEAQ (reference sequence). The CDR3 totals 13 residues. V gave up 5 bases and J gave up 3 bases, with 10 bases separating them. CDR3 in amino acids: CASSLGQYTEAFF. CDR3 DNA sequence: TGTGCCAGCAGCCTAGGACAGTACACTGAAGCTTTCTTT.

The V gene is TRBV18, the J gene TRBJ2-3; 7 bases align to TRBD2. Looked up from germline, CDR1 is KGHSH and CDR2 is LQKENI. V dropped 4 bases and J dropped 1; count of bases not matched to a gene: 5. CDR3 length: 15 residues. CDR3 DNA sequence: TGTGCCAGCTCACAGGGACTAACCCGCACAGATACGCAGTATTTT. Residues: CASSQGLTRTDTQYF.

CDR3 nucleotides: TGTGCCAGCAGCTGGACACTGAACACCGGGGAGCTGTTTTTT. Residues: CASSWTLNTGELFF. The chain is built from TRBV11-2 and TRBJ2-2, with D possibly TRBD1 on 5 matching bases. The V gene lost 4 bases and the J gene lost 1 base, with 7 bases spanning the gap. The CDR3 is 14 amino acids. The germline V gene encodes CDR1 SGHAT and CDR2 FQNNGV.

V is TRBV24-1 and J is TRBJ2-1; tentative D call: TRBD1 (6 bases). Trimming took off 5 bases at V and 4 bases at J, with 14 bases between the two ends. Looked up from germline, CDR1 is KGHDR and CDR2 is SFDVKD. This CDR3 is built from 15 residues. The CDR3 DNA follows: TGTGCCACCAGTGGGTCGGACAGCCTTTACAATGAGCAGTTCTTC. This codes for CATSGSDSLYNEQFF.

The chain is built from TRBV24-1 and TRBJ2-1, with 13 nucleotides matching TRBD2. V gave up 7 bases and J gave up 7 bases; unmatched junction bases: 3. The length of the CDR3 is 14 residues. Per germline, CDR1 KGHDR and CDR2 SFDVKD. The CDR3 loop is CATSGTSGTNEQFF. The CDR3 DNA is TGTGCCACCAGCGGGACTAGCGGGACGAATGAGCAGTTCTTC.

This chain's CDR3 is CASSFGTGTYGYTF. The CDR3 DNA follows: TGTGCCAGCAGTTTCGGGACAGGGACCTATGGCTACACCTTC. The V and J genes are TRBV6-5 and TRBJ1-2, with TRBD1 matching over 9 bases. After removal of 4 bases from V and 4 bases from J, the junction contained 4 bases not matched to a gene. Germline V gene sequence: CDR1 MNHEY, CDR2 SVGAGI. This CDR3 contains 14 residues.

This chain connects TRBV3-1 (or the pseudogene TRBV3-2) to TRBJ1-3; 7 bases fit TRBD1. This CDR3 has 15 residues. Germline values: CDR1 LGHDT, CDR2 YNNKEL (reference sequence). Trimming at V came to 7 bases and at J to 2 bases, leaving 8 bases not matched to a gene. The CDR3 is CASTATGYPGNTIYF. The CDR3 region has the DNA TGTGCCAGCACTGCGACAGGGTACCCTGGAAACACCATATATTTT.

The chain is built from TRBV7-8 and TRBJ2-3; possible D gene TRBD2, 5 bases. V dropped 5 bases and J dropped 6 bases, with 15 bases sitting between them. The CDR3 is made up of 14 amino acids. The V gene's germline CDR1 is SGHVS and CDR2 FQNEAQ. The CDR3 region is CASSLDYYVDTQYF. CDR3 coding DNA: TGTGCCAGCAGCCTCGACTATTACGTGGATACGCAGTATTTT. Drawing the rest from reference TRBV7-8 and TRBJ2-3, the complete variable domain is GAGVSQSPRYKVAKRGQDVALRCDPISGHVSLFWYQQALGQGPEFLTYFQNEAQLDKSGLPSDRFFAERPEGSVSTLKIQRTQQEDSAVYLCASSLDYYVDTQYFGPGTRLTVL.